The clone carrying this TCR beta chain was counted only a few times. The antigen is not known. The sample belongs to a study of T cell repertoires in cytomegalovirus infection. Across the whole study: CMV epitopes in the study were HLA-C-restricted (recently identified) and HLA-B-restricted (well studied). Public TCR beta signatures provided an indication of both CMV infection and a matching HLA type.

TCRdb passed the reads through MiXCR, listing each CDR3 protein once. This table holds around 77,000 distinct CDR3 sequences, 20% found once. V lost 2 bases to trimming and J lost 1 base, with 8 bases between them. The CDR3 is 14 amino acids. CDR1 MGHRA and CDR2 YSYEKL come from the germline V gene. Findings and limits, study-wide: Cumulative frequency (of public TCR beta family members) identified carriers of CMV plus the relevant HLA. CMV-specific TCR beta clonotypes restricted by HLA-C were the ones dominating the ex vivo response.

The rearrangement links TRBV4-1 to TRBJ1-1; D possibly corresponds to TRBD1 (6 bases). Sequenced here: CD8+ T cells from cultured PBMCs, sampled from culture after CMV antigen stimulation. This receptor was identified in a human donor in good health (CMV status not recorded). Some clones in this sample may be carry-over from other donors' samples. CDR3 bases: TGCGCCAGCAGCCAAACACAGGGGAACACTGAAGCTTTCTTT. Translation: CASSQTQGNTEAFF.